A single sample gave rise to the 14 T cell receptor beta chains below, sequenced in a study of control samples from healthy donors and cancer patients. Sequencing was performed with immunoSEQ multiplex PCR; in TCRdb, only in-frame clones are kept and a portion is missing. The sample includes 95,000 to 100,000 clones, approximately 90% seen only once; the top ten take roughly 7.7%. The sample was blood. The receptors were sampled from a man aged 25-45 years in good health.

The J gene is TRBJ1-1, the V gene TRBV2, with a possible D match to TRBD1 (5 bases). Germline loops: CDR1 SNHLY, CDR2 FYNNEI. Between the trimmed V and J ends, which lost 3 bases and 4 bases, there was a span of 21 bases. This CDR3 comprises 17 residues. The CDR3 nucleotides are TGTGCCAGCAGTGATGGTGACGGTTCAGGGACCCCCACTGAAGCTTTCTTT. Its protein product is CASSDGDGSGTPTEAFF. The whole variable domain, remainder taken from reference TRBV2 and TRBJ1-1, is EPEVTQTPSHQVTQMGQEVILRCVPISNHLYFYWYRQILGQKVEFLVSFYNNEISEKSEIFDDQFSVERPDGSNFTLKIRSTKLEDSAMYFCASSDGDGSGTPTEAFFGQGTRLTVV.

This chain links TRBV18 with TRBJ1-1; unclear D gene. This CDR3 region has 15 residues. V lost 4 bases to trimming and J lost 3 bases, with 15 bases between them. Per germline, CDR1 KGHSH and CDR2 LQKENI. CDR3 sequence: CASSRSESRHTEAFF. CDR3 sequence (DNA): TGTGCCAGCTCACGCTCGGAGTCCAGGCACACTGAAGCTTTCTTT.

As DNA, the CDR3 is TGTGCCAGCAGCCGGATGGGGGCATATTCACCCCTCCACTTT. Translating it yields CASSRMGAYSPLHF. V gene TRBV5-5 combines with J gene TRBJ1-6, with D possibly matching TRBD1 (6 bases). Germline V gives CDR1 SGHKS, CDR2 YYEKEE (reference sequence). V lost 4 bases and J 8 bases, leaving 13 bases between the germline ends. There are 14 residues in the CDR3.

V gene TRBV5-4 combines with J gene TRBJ1-1; possibly TRBD1 for D (6 bases). This CDR3 spans 16 amino acids. The V end lost 6 bases, the J end lost 1 base, and 19 bases lay between the germline ends. CDR1 SGHNT and CDR2 YYREEE come from the germline V gene (reference sequence). The CDR3 protein is CASTTLGAQPNTEAFF. The CDR3 DNA follows: TGTGCCAGCACCACACTGGGGGCCCAACCGAACACTGAAGCTTTCTTT.

The rearrangement joins TRBV18 to TRBJ1-5; D is undetermined. V was shortened by 3 bases and J by 8 bases, with 11 bases between the two germline ends. This CDR3 is 13 amino acids long. Germline CDR1 reads KGHSH; CDR2 reads LQKENI. CDR3 loop: CASSPGYGEPQHF. CDR3 bases: TGTGCCAGCTCACCGGGCTATGGGGAGCCCCAGCATTTT.

This clone has a handful of counts. This chain uses TRBV12-3 or TRBV12-4 with TRBJ1-5; D is undetermined. The V end lost 3 bases, the J end lost 3 bases, and 6 bases lay between the germline ends. This CDR3 is 13 amino acids long. CDR3 in amino acids: CASSFLDNQPQHF. Here the CDR3 DNA reads TGTGCCAGCAGTTTTTTGGACAATCAGCCCCAGCATTTT.

The chain recombines TRBV29-1 with TRBJ1-1; 12 positions match TRBD1. Germline V gene data show CDR1 as SQVTM and CDR2 as ANQGSEA. V shed 7 bases, J shed 5 bases, and the junction held 5 bases outside the gene matches. This CDR3 has 13 residues. CDR3 nucleotide sequence: TGCAGCGCTGGGGACAGGGGGCTGACTGAAGCTTTCTTT. Its protein is CSAGDRGLTEAFF.

This clone was detected only once. V gene TRBV28 combines with J gene TRBJ1-3, with D tentatively TRBD1 (6 bases). The CDR3 loop spans 14 amino acids. V lost 5 bases to trimming and J lost 3 bases, with 11 bases between them. CDR1 is MDHEN, CDR2 SYDVKM, per germline. The CDR3 reads CASSQAGVGNTIYF. Written as DNA, the CDR3 is TGTGCCAGCAGTCAGGCAGGGGTTGGAAACACCATATATTTT.

The rearrangement joins TRBV5-1 to TRBJ2-7, with TRBD1 matching over 9 bases. Germline V lookup: CDR1 SGHRS, CDR2 YFSETQ. The CDR3 runs 14 residues. With V trimmed by 3 bases and J by 10 bases, 11 bases remained unmatched. The CDR3 region has the DNA TGCGCCAGCAGCTCGGGACAGGGTATACGACGTCAGTACTTC. Amino acid sequence: CASSSGQGIRRQYF. Together with reference TRBV5-1 and TRBJ2-7, the CDR3 gives the full variable domain: KAGVTQTPRYLIKTRGQQVTLSCSPISGHRSVSWYQQTPGQGLQFLFEYFSETQRNKGNFPGRFSGRQFSNSRSEMNVSTLELGDSALYLCASSSGQGIRRQYFGPGTRLTVT.

J is TRBJ2-3 and V is TRBV2; D is undetermined. Between the trimmed V and J ends, which lost 6 bases and 0 bases, there was a span of 13 bases. Germline V gene data show CDR1 as SNHLY and CDR2 as FYNNEI. This CDR3 is built from 15 residues. Written as DNA, the CDR3 is TGTGCCAGCAGCGCAACCCCTAGAAGCACAGATACGCAGTATTTT. Protein sequence: CASSATPRSTDTQYF.

The chain has TRBV6-5 and TRBJ1-2; 9 nucleotides agree with TRBD1. V gave up 5 bases and J gave up 7 bases; unmatched junction bases: 8. CDR3 size: 14 residues. Germline V gives CDR1 MNHEY, CDR2 SVGAGI. CDR3 coding DNA: TGTGCCAGCAGTCACCGGGACAGGGTGGCTGGCTACACCTTC. It translates to CASSHRDRVAGYTF.

The CDR3 spells CATRGAETTGELFF. CDR3 DNA sequence: TGTGCCACCCGAGGTGCAGAAACCACCGGGGAGCTGTTTTTT. V and J are TRBV7-6 and TRBJ2-2; no definite D call. Between the trimmed V and J ends, which lost 10 bases and 4 bases, there was a span of 16 bases. The CDR3 spans 14 residues. Germline loops: CDR1 SGHVS, CDR2 FNYEAQ.

This chain links TRBV7-2 with TRBJ2-1; D is unresolved. Germline loops: CDR1 SGHTA, CDR2 FQGNSA. V lost 1 base to trimming and J lost 0 bases, with 7 bases between them. The length of the CDR3 is 15 residues. CDR3: CASSLGVSSYNEQFF. Written as DNA, the CDR3 is TGTGCCAGCAGCTTAGGGGTTAGCTCCTACAATGAGCAGTTCTTC.

The chain couples TRBV24-1 to TRBJ2-1; weak D call: TRBD1 (6 bases). From germline, CDR1 is KGHDR and CDR2 SFDVKD. The CDR3 covers 14 residues. Trimming took 4 bases from V and 2 from J, leaving 8 bases between them. The chain's CDR3 is CATSETGTYNEQFF. The DNA for the CDR3 is TGTGCCACCAGTGAAACAGGGACCTACAATGAGCAGTTCTTC.